The 15 T cell receptor beta chains below were found in one sample sequenced in a study of blood T cell repertoires in COVID-19. TCRdb's table, derived via immunoSEQ multiplex PCR, lists solely in-frame clones and lacks some. Of 200,000 to 250,000 clones in the sample, approximately 83% were seen once. The material sequenced was peripheral blood. All receptors derive from a woman between 50 and 59 years old with acute or convalescent COVID-19.

V is TRBV6-5 and J is TRBJ1-6; 7 bases are a match to TRBD1. Germline V gene sequence: CDR1 MNHEY, CDR2 SVGAGI. Unmatched junction bases numbered 8, after V lost 0 bases and J lost 9 bases. CDR3 length: 16 amino acids. The CDR3 loop reads CASSYSIRGDGSPLHF. The CDR3 nucleotides are TGTGCCAGCAGTTACTCGATCAGGGGGGACGGTTCACCCCTCCACTTT.

The CDR3 DNA follows: TGTGCCATCAGGAAGGAGGGACAGGTCAAGGGCTACACCTTC. As protein: CAIRKEGQVKGYTF. The rearrangement joins TRBV10-3 to TRBJ1-2; 8 nucleotides match TRBD1. Germline values: CDR1 ENHRY, CDR2 SYGVKD. Trimming at V came to 6 bases and at J to 8 bases, leaving 11 bases not matched to a gene. This CDR3 is 14 amino acids long.

This sequence joins TRBV6-5 and TRBJ2-7, with 10 bases aligning to TRBD2. The germline V gene encodes CDR1 MNHEY and CDR2 SVGAGI. The length of the CDR3 is 15 residues. Trimming removed 5 bases from V and 2 bases from J; junction bases left unmatched: 6. The CDR3 sequence: CASSPFSGGTYEQYF. As DNA, the CDR3 is TGTGCCAGCAGTCCCTTTAGCGGGGGGACCTACGAGCAGTACTTC.

V usage is TRBV7-8 and J usage is TRBJ2-3; D unclear. The CDR3 has 13 amino acids. Per germline, CDR1 SGHVS and CDR2 FQNEAQ. V was pared by 5 bases and J by 6 bases, with 12 bases between. CDR3 sequence: CASSRRLSDTQYF. CDR3 bases: TGTGCCAGCAGCCGAAGACTGTCGGATACGCAGTATTTT.

This chain uses TRBV7-3 with TRBJ2-7; D not resolved. The CDR3 has 11 residues. The ends were cut back, 6 bases at V and 6 bases at J, with 9 bases in the middle. Germline V lookup: CDR1 SGHTA, CDR2 FQGTGA. The CDR3 is CASSDGLEQYF. CDR3 DNA: TGTGCCAGCAGTGATGGCCTCGAGCAGTACTTC.

J is TRBJ1-6 and V is TRBV11-1; 9 bases align to TRBD1. Trimming cost V 6 bases and J 5 bases; bases outside gene matches: 5. CDR1 and CDR2 from the germline V gene are SGHAT and FQDESV (reference sequence). There are 15 residues in the CDR3. The CDR3 DNA reads as TGTGCCAGCAGTTACAGGGGGCAGGATAATTCACCCCTCCACTTT. Residues: CASSYRGQDNSPLHF.

The rearrangement uses TRBV21-1 and TRBJ1-2. TRBV21-1 is given as a pseudogene. The CDR3 is made up of 15 amino acids. The chain's CDR3 is CASSKARSAGYGYTF. CDR3 DNA sequence: TGTGCCAGCAGCAAAGCGCGGTCTGCCGGCTATGGCTACACCTTC.

The chain employs TRBV28 and TRBJ2-4, with D possibly being TRBD2 (6 bases). The germline gives CDR1 MDHEN, CDR2 SYDVKM. V lost 6 bases, J lost 1 base, and 13 bases lay in between. CDR3 size: 15 residues. The CDR3 region is CASSAGGVAKNIQYF. The CDR3 nucleotides are TGTGCCAGCAGCGCCGGGGGAGTGGCCAAAAACATTCAGTACTTC.

The chain has TRBV11-3 and TRBJ2-2; D remains unclear. Trimming removed 1 base from V and 6 bases from J, with 6 bases in between. CDR3 size: 13 residues. CDR1 is SGHNT and CDR2 is YENEEA in the germline V gene. The CDR3 region has the DNA TGTGCCAGCAGCTTAGCGCTAGCCGGGGAGCTGTTTTTT. It codes for CASSLALAGELFF.

The chain has TRBV2 and TRBJ2-4; 8 nucleotides match TRBD1. This CDR3 comprises 16 residues. V lost 4 bases, J lost 5 bases, and 10 bases stayed unmatched. Germline CDR1 SNHLY, CDR2 FYNNEI. CDR3 DNA: TGTGCCAGCAGTGTAGGTCAGGGGGCGCATCAAAACATTCAGTACTTC. Its translation is CASSVGQGAHQNIQYF. Combining the CDR3 with reference TRBV2 and TRBJ2-4 gives the whole variable domain EPEVTQTPSHQVTQMGQEVILRCVPISNHLYFYWYRQILGQKVEFLVSFYNNEISEKSEIFDDQFSVERPDGSNFTLKIRSTKLEDSAMYFCASSVGQGAHQNIQYFGAGTRLSVL.

The V gene is TRBV19, the J gene TRBJ1-1, with D perhaps TRBD1 (5 bases). Trimming took off 4 bases at V and 0 bases at J, with 9 bases between the two ends. This CDR3 has 14 residues. The germline V gene has CDR1 LNHDA and CDR2 SQIVND (reference sequence). Here the CDR3 reads CASSTTAMNTEAFF. The CDR3 DNA reads as TGTGCCAGTAGTACGACAGCCATGAACACTGAAGCTTTCTTT.

Details on this clone: Distinct nucleotide sequences in the sample also encode this CDR3. The chain joins TRBV5-1 to TRBJ1-6; 7 bases line up with TRBD1. This CDR3 is 14 amino acids long. V shed 4 bases and J 5 bases; nucleotides not matched to a gene: 3. Germline V lookup: CDR1 SGHRS, CDR2 YFSETQ. CDR3 in amino acids: CASSLGQNNSPLHF. CDR3 sequence (DNA): TGCGCCAGCAGCCTGGGACAGAATAATTCACCCCTCCACTTT.

The CDR3 DNA follows: TGCGCCAGCACCGGGACTAGCGGGACAGATACGCAGTATTTT. This encodes CASTGTSGTDTQYF. The chain recombines TRBV5-1 with TRBJ2-3, with TRBD2 matching 12 bases. The CDR3 is made up of 14 amino acids. CDR1 and CDR2 (germline): SGHRS, YFSETQ. The V segment lost 6 bases and the J segment 3 bases; nucleotides outside the gene matches: 2.

The CDR3 DNA reads TGTGCCAGTAGTAAGGACAGCTTTTACAATGAGCAGTTCTTC. Residues: CASSKDSFYNEQFF. This chain uses TRBV19 with TRBJ2-1; weak D call: TRBD1 (6 bases). Trimming took off 4 bases at V and 4 bases at J, with 11 bases between the two ends. Germline-derived CDR1 and CDR2 are LNHDA and SQIVND (reference sequence). The CDR3 consists of 14 residues.

V is TRBV6-5 and J is TRBJ1-4; the D gene is possibly TRBD1 (5 bases). The CDR3 extends over 15 amino acids. Germline values: CDR1 MNHEY, CDR2 SVGAGI. Trimming cost V 6 bases and J 8 bases, with 19 bases left between them. The CDR3 region is CASSPLRGGREKLFF. The CDR3 DNA follows: TGTGCCAGCAGCCCCCTGAGGGGCGGGAGGGAAAAACTGTTTTTT.